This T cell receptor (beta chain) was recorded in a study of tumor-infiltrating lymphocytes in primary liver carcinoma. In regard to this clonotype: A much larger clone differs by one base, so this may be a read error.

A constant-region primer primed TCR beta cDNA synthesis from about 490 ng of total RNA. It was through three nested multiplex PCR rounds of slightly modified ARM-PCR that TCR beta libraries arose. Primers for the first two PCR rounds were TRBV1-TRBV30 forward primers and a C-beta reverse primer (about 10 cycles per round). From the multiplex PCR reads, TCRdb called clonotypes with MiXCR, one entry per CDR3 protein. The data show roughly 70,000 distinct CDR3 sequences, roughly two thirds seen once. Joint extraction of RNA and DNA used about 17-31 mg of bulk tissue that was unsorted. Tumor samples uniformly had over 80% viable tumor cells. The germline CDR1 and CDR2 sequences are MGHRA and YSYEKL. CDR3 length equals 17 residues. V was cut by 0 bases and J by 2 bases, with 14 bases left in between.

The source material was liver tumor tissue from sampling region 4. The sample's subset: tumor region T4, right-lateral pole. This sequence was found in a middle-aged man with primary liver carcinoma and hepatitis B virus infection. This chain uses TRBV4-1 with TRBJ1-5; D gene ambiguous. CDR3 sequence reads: CASSQENLPVGNQPQHF. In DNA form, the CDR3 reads TGCGCCAGCAGCCAAGAAAATCTCCCAGTGGGCAATCAGCCCCAGCATTTT.